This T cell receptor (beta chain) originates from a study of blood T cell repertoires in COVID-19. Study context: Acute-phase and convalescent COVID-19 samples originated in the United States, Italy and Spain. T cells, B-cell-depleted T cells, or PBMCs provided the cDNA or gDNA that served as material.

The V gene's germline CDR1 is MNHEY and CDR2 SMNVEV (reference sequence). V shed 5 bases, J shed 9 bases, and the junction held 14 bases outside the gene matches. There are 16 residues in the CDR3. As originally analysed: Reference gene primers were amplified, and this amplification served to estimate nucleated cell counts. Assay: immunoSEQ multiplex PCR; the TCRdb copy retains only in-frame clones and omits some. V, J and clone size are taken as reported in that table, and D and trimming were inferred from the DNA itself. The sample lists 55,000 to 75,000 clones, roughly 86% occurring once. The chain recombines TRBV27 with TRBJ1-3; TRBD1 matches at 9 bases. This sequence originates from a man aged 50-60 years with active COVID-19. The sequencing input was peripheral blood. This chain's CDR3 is CASSTRQGVVMGTIYF. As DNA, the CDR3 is TGTGCCAGCAGTACTCGACAGGGGGTGGTGATGGGCACCATATATTTT.